Listed below are T cell receptor beta chains from one sample, sequenced in a study of blood T cell repertoires in COVID-19. TCRdb keeps only in-frame clones here, not all; method: immunoSEQ multiplex PCR. The table lists 80,000 to 100,000 clones, 75% to 85% of them singletons. Sequencing used peripheral blood. These receptors originate from a man in his 70s with acute or convalescent COVID-19. The CDR3 runs from the conserved cysteine through the conserved F or W. The D gene is left open where the match is weak. Size values are once, few and many counts, or a class for expanded clones, and some rows have none.

D gene	V gene	clone size	J gene	CDR3 DNA	CDR3 protein
-	TRBV25-1	few	TRBJ2-5	TGTGCCAGCAGTGAATTCGGGGAGACCCAGTACTTC	CASSEFGETQYF
TRBD1	TRBV28	-	TRBJ1-4	TGTGCCAGCAGTACACGAAGCGGACAGGGAGAAAAACTGTTTTTT	CASSTRSGQGEKLFF
-	TRBV19	-	TRBJ1-1	TGTGCCAGTAGTATAGGGTCGAGAGGGAACACTGAAGCTTTCTTT	CASSIGSRGNTEAFF
-	TRBV18	few	TRBJ1-1	TGTGCCAGCTCACCACGCGAAGGAGGGATGAACACTGAAGCTTTCTTT	CASSPREGGMNTEAFF
-	TRBV28	few	TRBJ2-7	TGTGCCAGCAGTTCCTCAGGGGACGGTTCGTACGAGCAGTACTTC	CASSSSGDGSYEQYF
TRBD1	TRBV7-7	-	TRBJ2-3	TGTGCTAGCAGCTTGGCAGGGGGTAGCACAGATACGCAGTATTTT	CASSLAGGSTDTQYF
TRBD1	TRBV2	-	TRBJ1-5	TGTGCCAGCAGTGGGGCCGGGACAGGGTATATTCCGCAGCCCCAGCATTTT	CASSGAGTGYIPQPQHF
-	TRBV28	-	TRBJ1-6	TGTGCCAGCACCCTACCGGGGAAGTATAATTCACCCCTCCACTTT	CASTLPGKYNSPLHF
TRBD1	TRBV19	-	TRBJ1-1	TGTGCCAGTAAATGGACAGGAAAGAACACTGAAGCTTTCTTT	CASKWTGKNTEAFF
TRBD2	TRBV19	-	TRBJ2-1	TGTGCCAGTACCCAGACTAGCGATGGATACAATGAGCAGTTCTTC	CASTQTSDGYNEQFF
-	TRBV15	-	TRBJ1-1	TGTGCCACCAGCAGAGTCCTCACTGAAGCTTTCTTT	CATSRVLTEAFF
-	TRBV6-1	-	TRBJ1-5	TGTGCCAGCAGTGAAGCCCACTCGCCCGATCGGCCCCAGCATTTT	CASSEAHSPDRPQHF
-	TRBV29-1	-	TRBJ2-4	TGCAGCTTCACCCCGGGAGCGGCAGCCAAAAACATTCAGTACTTC	CSFTPGAAAKNIQYF
-	TRBV24-1	-	TRBJ2-1	TGTGCCACCAGTCCGTCGGGAAGTCCTTACAATGAGCAGTTCTTC	CATSPSGSPYNEQFF
TRBD2	TRBV9	-	TRBJ2-3	TGTGCCAGCAGCGCGGGACTAGGGGCTGGGAGCACAGATACGCAGTATTTT	CASSAGLGAGSTDTQYF
TRBD1	TRBV4-3	-	TRBJ2-2	TGCGCCAGCAGCCTCACCGGGACAGGGGCCACCGGGGAGCTGTTTTTT	CASSLTGTGATGELFF
TRBD1	TRBV6-6	-	TRBJ1-4	TGTGCCAGCAGCCCCCCAGGGGGCGGTGAAAAACTGTTTTTT	CASSPPGGGEKLFF
-	TRBV5-6	-	TRBJ2-3	TGTGCCAGCAGCCCCGACGGTAGACTCTACACAGATACGCAGTATTTT	CASSPDGRLYTDTQYF
TRBD1	TRBV30	-	TRBJ1-5	TGTGCCTGGAGTGAGACAGGGGTTAATCAGCCCCAGCATTTT	CAWSETGVNQPQHF
-	TRBV7-9	-	TRBJ2-5	TGTGCCAGCAGCTTAGTCACGGTCCCGGAGACCCAGTACTTC	CASSLVTVPETQYF
-	TRBV6-5	few	TRBJ2-1	TGTGCCAGCAGAGGGTATGGAGGCAATGAGCAGTTCTTC	CASRGYGGNEQFF
TRBD1	TRBV2	-	TRBJ2-1	TGTGCCAGCCCGGGACAGGGATACAATGAGCAGTTCTTC	CASPGQGYNEQFF
TRBD2	TRBV19	few	TRBJ2-7	TGTGCCAGTAGTATCCTAGCGGGAGTTTTCGAGCAGTACTTC	CASSILAGVFEQYF
TRBD2	TRBV3-1/TRBV3-2	-	TRBJ2-1	TGTGCCAGCAGCCCCGGCCCGGCCACTAGCGCCCCCTCCTACAATGAGCAGTTCTTC	CASSPGPATSAPSYNEQFF
TRBD2	TRBV7-2	-	TRBJ2-1	TGTGCCAGCAGCCCTCGCTCTAGCGGGAGTTACAATGAGCAGTTCTTC	CASSPRSSGSYNEQFF
TRBD1	TRBV2	-	TRBJ1-5	TGTGCCAGCAGGCCGACAGGGAACAATCAGCCCCAGCATTTT	CASRPTGNNQPQHF
-	TRBV9	-	TRBJ2-2	TGTGCCAGCAGCACCAGGGTCGGGGAGCTGTTTTTT	CASSTRVGELFF
-	TRBV7-9	-	TRBJ2-7	TGTGCCAGCAGCGGCTCTATGGACACTACCTACGAGCAGTACTTC	CASSGSMDTTYEQYF
TRBD1	TRBV19	once	TRBJ1-1	TGTGCCAGTAAGGACAGGACGAACACTGAAGCTTTCTTT	CASKDRTNTEAFF
TRBD2	TRBV28	few	TRBJ2-7	TGTGCCAGCAGATACCTAGCGGGGGGAACCTACGAGCAGTACTTC	CASRYLAGGTYEQYF
-	TRBV10-3	-	TRBJ1-2	TGTGCCATCAGTCCACAGCCTCCGGGGGGCTACACCTTC	CAISPQPPGGYTF
TRBD1	TRBV2	-	TRBJ1-3	TGTGCCAGCAGTGAAAGGACAGGGACGAACACCATATATTTT	CASSERTGTNTIYF
TRBD1	TRBV6-1	-	TRBJ1-2	TGTGCCAGCAGTGAGGGACAGGGGTACTATGGCTACACCTTC	CASSEGQGYYGYTF
-	TRBV7-2	-	TRBJ1-5	TGTGCCAGCAGCGGGACACTCAATCAGCCCCAGCATTTT	CASSGTLNQPQHF
TRBD1	TRBV5-1	-	TRBJ1-4	TGCGCCAGCAGCCTCGGGACAGGGTCTGAAAAACTGTTTTTT	CASSLGTGSEKLFF
-	TRBV9	-	TRBJ2-1	TGTGCCAGCAGCCTATGGACAGGGAGGGACAATGAGCAGTTCTTC	CASSLWTGRDNEQFF
-	TRBV7-8	-	TRBJ1-5	TGTGCCAGCAGCTTAGCGCTGGGAGGGACTAGCAATCAGCCCCAGCATTTT	CASSLALGGTSNQPQHF
-	TRBV4-1	few	TRBJ2-2	TGCGCCAGCAGCCAAGCCCTTGCTAGTTACACCGGGGAGCTGTTTTTT	CASSQALASYTGELFF
-	TRBV2	-	TRBJ2-7	TGTGCCAGCAGTCCCGACCGGGACACCATCTCCTACGAGCAGTACTTC	CASSPDRDTISYEQYF
TRBD2	TRBV28	-	TRBJ2-3	TGTGCCAGCAGTTTAGGACTAGCGGGGCACACAGATACGCAGTATTTT	CASSLGLAGHTDTQYF
TRBD2	TRBV9	-	TRBJ2-1	TGTGCCAGCAGCGGCAGTAGCGGGAGGATCCACTACCTCTCCTACAATGAGCAGTTCTTC	CASSGSSGRIHYLSYNEQFF
TRBD1	TRBV6-5	-	TRBJ1-2	TGTGCCAGCAGCCCCCGACAGGGGAGCCACTATGGCTACACCTTC	CASSPRQGSHYGYTF
TRBD1	TRBV5-1	-	TRBJ2-3	TGCGCCAGCAGCGTGACAGGGGTCACAGATACGCAGTATTTT	CASSVTGVTDTQYF
TRBD1	TRBV5-1	-	TRBJ1-2	TGCGCCAGCAGCTTGACGGGAGGCCCCGCGCAGGGGGCAAGTGGCTACACCTTC	CASSLTGGPAQGASGYTF
-	TRBV3-1/TRBV3-2	-	TRBJ2-5	TGTGCCAGCAGCCAAGTGACGGTAGCGGTTCCCAAGACCCAGTACTTC	CASSQVTVAVPKTQYF